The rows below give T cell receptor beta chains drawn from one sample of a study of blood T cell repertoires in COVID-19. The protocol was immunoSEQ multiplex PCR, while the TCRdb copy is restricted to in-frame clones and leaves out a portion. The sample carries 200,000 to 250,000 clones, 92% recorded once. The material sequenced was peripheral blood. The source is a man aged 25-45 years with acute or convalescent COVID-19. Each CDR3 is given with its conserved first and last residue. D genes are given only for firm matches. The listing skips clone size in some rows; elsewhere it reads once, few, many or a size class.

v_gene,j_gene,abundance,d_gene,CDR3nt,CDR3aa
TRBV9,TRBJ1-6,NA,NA,TGTGCCAGCAGCGTAGCCCCCGAGGGGGGGGACACCCTCCACTTT,CASSVAPEGGDTLHF
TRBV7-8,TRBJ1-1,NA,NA,TGTGCCAGCAGCTTAGGTCAAGGGGACTTGGGCACTGAAGCTTTCTTT,CASSLGQGDLGTEAFF
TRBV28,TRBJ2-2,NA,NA,TGTGCCAGCAGTACCCGGGGGGCGGGGGAGCTGTTTTTT,CASSTRGAGELFF
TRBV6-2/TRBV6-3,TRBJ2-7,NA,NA,TGTGCCAGCAGTTACATACAGCTATACGAGCAGTACTTC,CASSYIQLYEQYF
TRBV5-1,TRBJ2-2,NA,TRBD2,TGCGCCAGCAGTCTAGCGGGGAACACCGGGGAGCTGTTTTTT,CASSLAGNTGELFF
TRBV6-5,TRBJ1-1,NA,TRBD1,TGTGCCAGCAGTTACTCGGGACAGGGGCGGCTCGGTGAAGCTTTCTTT,CASSYSGQGRLGEAFF
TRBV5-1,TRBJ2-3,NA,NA,TGCGCCAGCAGCCGAGGGGCCTTGGGGGCGGATACGCAGTATTTT,CASSRGALGADTQYF
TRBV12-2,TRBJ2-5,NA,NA,TGTGCAAGTCGCGCTACAGGGATGACGAAGACCCAGTACTTC,CASRATGMTKTQYF
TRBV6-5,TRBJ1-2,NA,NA,TGTGCCAGCAGTCCCTTGAGGGATATGGCGGGCTACACCTTC,CASSPLRDMAGYTF
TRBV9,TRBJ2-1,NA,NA,TGTGCCAGCAGCGTAACCCCTAGCCGGACCGAGGAGCAGTTCTTC,CASSVTPSRTEEQFF
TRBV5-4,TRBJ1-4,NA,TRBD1,TGTGCCAGCAGCTCGGCCCAGGGACAGGGGGCCAAAAAACTGTTTTTT,CASSSAQGQGAKKLFF
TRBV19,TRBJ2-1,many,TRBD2,TGTGCCAGTAGTACAGGACTAGACTCCTACAATGAGCAGTTCTTC,CASSTGLDSYNEQFF
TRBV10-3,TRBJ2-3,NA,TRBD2,TGTGCCATCAGTGAGTCTAGGACTAGCGGTTTGCCAGATACGCAGTATTTT,CAISESRTSGLPDTQYF
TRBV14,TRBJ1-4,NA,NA,TGTGCCAGCAGCCAAGTTCCGGTAGCAACTAATGAAAAACTGTTTTTT,CASSQVPVATNEKLFF
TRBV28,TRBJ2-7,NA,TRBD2,TGTGCCAGCAATCGACAGAGGGGAGGGTACGAGCAGTACTTC,CASNRQRGGYEQYF
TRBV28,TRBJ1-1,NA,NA,TGTGCCAGCAGTTTGGTTGCAGAGAACACTGAAGCTTTCTTT,CASSLVAENTEAFF
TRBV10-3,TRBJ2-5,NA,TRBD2,TGTGCCACAAAAGGGCCTAGCGGGGGGCCCCAAGAGACCCAGTACTTC,CATKGPSGGPQETQYF
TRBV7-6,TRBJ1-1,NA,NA,TGTGCCAGCAGCCCCCTAAGGAACACTGAAGCTTTCTTT,CASSPLRNTEAFF
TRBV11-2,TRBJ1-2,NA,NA,TGTGCCAGCAGCCTCACAGGGCGGGACTATGGCTACACCTTC,CASSLTGRDYGYTF
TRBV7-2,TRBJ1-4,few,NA,TGTGCCAGCAGCTTAGCGCTCTATCACAGTCGTGAAAAACTGTTTTTT,CASSLALYHSREKLFF
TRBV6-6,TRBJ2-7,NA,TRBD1,TGTGCCAGCAGTAGACAGGGATTGTTGTCCTACGAGCAGTACTTC,CASSRQGLLSYEQYF
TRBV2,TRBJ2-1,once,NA,TGTGCCAGCAGCTCCGGGACACCAAATCAGTTCTTC,CASSSGTPNQFF
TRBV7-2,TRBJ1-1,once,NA,TGTGCCAGCAGCTTAGGGGGGCTCGAGGTTCTTCGCACTGAAGCTTTCTTT,CASSLGGLEVLRTEAFF
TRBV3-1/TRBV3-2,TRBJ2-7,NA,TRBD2,TGTGCCAGCAGGCGGAGCCTAGCGGGCGAAACCTACGAGCAGTACTTC,CASRRSLAGETYEQYF
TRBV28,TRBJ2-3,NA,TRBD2,TGTGCCAGCAGTCCAGGACTAGCGGGAGGGACAGATACGCAGTATTTT,CASSPGLAGGTDTQYF
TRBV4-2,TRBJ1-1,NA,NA,TGTGCCAGCAGCCACCTAACAGGGAGATCTGAAGCTTTCTTT,CASSHLTGRSEAFF
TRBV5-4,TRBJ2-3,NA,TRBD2,TGTGCCAGCAGCCTCAAACTAGCGGGGGGCACAGATACGCAGTATTTT,CASSLKLAGGTDTQYF
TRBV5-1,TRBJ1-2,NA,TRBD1,TGCGCCAGCAGCTTGGTGACAGGGACCGGCTACACCTTC,CASSLVTGTGYTF
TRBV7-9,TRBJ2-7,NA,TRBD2,TGTGCCAGCAGCTTAGAGGTTAGCGGGACCTACGAGCAGTACTTC,CASSLEVSGTYEQYF
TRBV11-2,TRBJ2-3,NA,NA,TGTGCCAGCAGCTTAGCGTCGGGACACCATTTTGAGACAGATACGCAGTATTTT,CASSLASGHHFETDTQYF
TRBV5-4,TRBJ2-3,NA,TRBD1,TGTGCCAGCAGCTTCCGGACAGGGGGCAAAGGCGCAGATACGCAGTATTTT,CASSFRTGGKGADTQYF
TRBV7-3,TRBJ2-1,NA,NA,TGTGCCAGCAGCTTAACGGGCGGGACTGGGAACAATGAGCAGTTCTTC,CASSLTGGTGNNEQFF
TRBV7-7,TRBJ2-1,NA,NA,TGTGCTAGCAGCTTAGGTCCGGGCGGGAATGAGCAGTTCTTC,CASSLGPGGNEQFF
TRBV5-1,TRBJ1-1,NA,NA,TGCGCCAGCAGCTTGGACAGGGTTGGGTCCCGCGTGAACACTGAAGCTTTCTTT,CASSLDRVGSRVNTEAFF
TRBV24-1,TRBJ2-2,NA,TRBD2,TGTGCCACCAGTGATTTCGGGCGGGAGGGTAACACCGGGGAGCTGTTTTTT,CATSDFGREGNTGELFF
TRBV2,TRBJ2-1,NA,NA,TGTGCCAGCAGGATACACAGGGCCCAGCAGTTCTTC,CASRIHRAQQFF
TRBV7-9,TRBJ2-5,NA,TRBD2,TGTGCCGGGTCTATAGCGGGGTCGTCGCAAGAGACCCAGTACTTC,CAGSIAGSSQETQYF
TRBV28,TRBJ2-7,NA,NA,TGTGCCAGCAGCGGACATGTGGGCGAGCAGTACTTC,CASSGHVGEQYF
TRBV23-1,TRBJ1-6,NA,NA,TGCGCCAGCAGTCAATCTCGAGTTCCACGGAATTCACCCCTCCACTTT,CASSQSRVPRNSPLHF
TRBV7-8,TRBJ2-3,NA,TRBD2,TGTGCCAGCAGCCCCGCTCTTATAGCGGGAGTGTCAGATACGCAGTATTTT,CASSPALIAGVSDTQYF
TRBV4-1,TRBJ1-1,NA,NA,TGCGCCAGCAGCCATAACAGGGATGAAGCTTTCTTT,CASSHNRDEAFF
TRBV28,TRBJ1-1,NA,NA,TGTGCCAGCGAGGGGAACACTGAAGCTTTCTTT,CASEGNTEAFF